Listed here are 14 T cell receptor beta chains from one sample, sequenced in a study of control samples from healthy donors and cancer patients (dated by TCRdb to between 2020 and 2021). Libraries were constructed by the immunoSEQ multiplex PCR assay. Not all clones reach the TCRdb copy of this immuneACCESS table, which keeps in-frame sequences only. Checked studies attribute under half of the gap to unresolved V genes and leave the rest unexplained. In all, the sample holds around 170,000 clones, and 85% to 95% of those were seen once. The ten biggest clones cover approximately 1.4% of the sample. The material sequenced was blood. These receptors originate from a man aged 25-45 years in good health.

The J gene is TRBJ2-1, the V gene TRBV6-2 or TRBV6-3, with 9 nucleotides matching TRBD1. The V gene end was trimmed by 2 bases and the J gene end by 7 bases; junction bases not matched to a gene: 15. Germline values: CDR1 MNHEY, CDR2 SVGEGT. This CDR3 region has 18 residues. CDR3: CASSYNVLRTGVLNEQFF. Written as DNA, the CDR3 is TGTGCCAGCAGTTACAACGTCTTGAGGACAGGGGTACTAAATGAGCAGTTCTTC.

This clone was observed once. This sequence joins TRBV5-1 and TRBJ1-2; 7 bases line up with TRBD1. The V segment lost 4 bases and the J segment 4 bases; nucleotides outside the gene matches: 7. Germline CDR1 SGHRS, CDR2 YFSETQ. The CDR3 totals 14 residues. In DNA form, the CDR3 reads TGCGCCAGCAGCACCACAGGGGACAGCTATGGCTACACCTTC. Translation: CASSTTGDSYGYTF.

This rearrangement joins TRBV25-1 to TRBJ1-2; D not resolved. Trimming took off 1 base at V and 6 bases at J, with 6 bases between the two ends. The CDR3 is made up of 12 amino acids. CDR1 MGHDK and CDR2 SYGVNS come from the germline V gene. Here the CDR3 DNA reads TGTGCCAGCAGTGAATTTGGTGATGGCTACACCTTC. Translated: CASSEFGDGYTF.

With respect to this clone: A junction boundary mismatches the germline segment, possibly from a read error. This chain links TRBV6-1 with TRBJ1-1; D unclear. The length of the CDR3 is 15 residues. From germline, CDR1 is MNHNS and CDR2 SASEGT. CDR3 sequence: CASGDHSARGFGAFF. The CDR3 DNA is TGTGCCAGCGGTGACCATAGCGCAAGAGGGTTTGGAGCTTTCTTT.

The CDR3 region has the DNA TGTGCCAGTAGCCCTCAGGGTTACGAGCAGTACTTC. It translates to CASSPQGYEQYF. V usage is TRBV19 and J usage is TRBJ2-7, with D maybe TRBD1 (5 bases). The CDR3 totals 12 residues. The germline V gene encodes CDR1 LNHDA and CDR2 SQIVND (reference sequence). V dropped 6 bases and J dropped 4 bases, with 10 bases sitting between them.

This rearrangement joins TRBV21-1 to TRBJ1-5; the D call TRBD1 from the table was never checked on the DNA. TRBV21-1 is a known pseudogene. The CDR3 is 14 residues long. CDR3 residues: CASSNQGRAQPQHF. The CDR3 DNA is TGTGCCAGCAGCAATCAGGGTCGGGCTCAGCCCCAGCATTTT.

V gene TRBV6-5 combines with J gene TRBJ2-7, with D uncertain. The germline V and J ends were trimmed by 10 bases and 2 bases, with 12 bases remaining between them. CDR3 size: 12 residues. Germline values: CDR1 MNHEY, CDR2 SVGAGI. In nucleotides, the CDR3 is TGTGCCACCCAGACGGAAACCTACGAGCAGTACTTC. It specifies CATQTETYEQYF.

With respect to this clone: An end of the junction does not agree with germline; a read error may underlie this. The chain combines TRBV18 with TRBJ2-7; D not certain. Germline V lookup: CDR1 KGHSH, CDR2 LQKENI. This CDR3 contains 13 residues. CDR3 region: CASSSSRSHEQYF. DNA of the CDR3: TGTGCCAGCTCATCAAGCCGCTCCCACGAGCAGTACTTC.

V and J are TRBV29-1 and TRBJ2-3; tentative D call: TRBD1 (5 bases). CDR1 and CDR2 from the germline V gene are SQVTM and ANQGSEA. The V and J ends lost 4 bases and 2 bases respectively, with 10 bases between them. This CDR3 is 13 amino acids long. The CDR3, as DNA: TGCAGCGTTGGGGGCGCCTACACAGATACGCAGTATTTT. Protein sequence: CSVGGAYTDTQYF.

The J gene is TRBJ2-7, the V gene TRBV27, with TRBD2 matching 12 bases. This CDR3 has 15 amino acids. Trimming at V came to 3 bases and at J to 2 bases, leaving 2 bases not matched to a gene. Germline V gives CDR1 MNHEY, CDR2 SMNVEV (reference sequence). This CDR3 is CASSFGLAGTYEQYF. CDR3 nucleotides: TGTGCCAGCAGTTTTGGACTAGCGGGGACCTACGAGCAGTACTTC.

V is TRBV7-7 and J is TRBJ2-1, with 13 bases lining up with TRBD2. The V and J ends lost 4 bases and 6 bases, in that order; junction bases with no gene match: 3. In germline, CDR1 is SSHAT, CDR2 FNYEAQ (reference sequence). The CDR3 has 15 residues. CDR3 sequence reads: CASSSGLAGTNEQFF. CDR3 DNA: TGTGCCAGCAGCTCGGGACTAGCGGGGACCAATGAGCAGTTCTTC.

The chain is built from TRBV7-9 and TRBJ2-3, with 8 bases that match TRBD2. Germline V CDR1 and CDR2: SEHNR, FQNEAQ (reference sequence). V lost 6 bases, J lost 0 bases, and 14 bases stayed unmatched. The CDR3 loop spans 18 amino acids. DNA for the CDR3: TGTGCCAGCAGTCCGGCTCGGGAGGGCTTCACTAGCACAGATACGCAGTATTTT. Its protein is CASSPAREGFTSTDTQYF.

The chain recombines TRBV18 with TRBJ2-2; a possible D gene is TRBD1 (5 bases). CDR1 is KGHSH, CDR2 LQKENI, per germline. The CDR3 sequence is 13 residues long. V was cut by 5 bases and J by 6 bases, with 10 bases left in between. The CDR3 is CASSTQVAGELFF. The CDR3 DNA sequence: TGTGCCAGCTCAACACAGGTTGCCGGGGAGCTGTTTTTT.

V gene TRBV29-1 combines with J gene TRBJ2-3; D is undetermined. CDR3 size: 14 residues. Per germline, CDR1 SQVTM and CDR2 ANQGSEA. V lost 5 bases and J 0 bases, leaving 12 bases between the germline ends. Here the CDR3 DNA reads TGCAGCGTTCGGGCAGGTTCTAGCACAGATACGCAGTATTTT. Amino acid sequence: CSVRAGSSTDTQYF.